One and the same sample provided the 10 T cell receptor beta chains below, sequenced in a study of T-cell reconstitution after alpha-beta-depleted transplantation in children. Unique molecular identifiers featured in how the TCRbeta library was prepared. TCRdb redid the calling of the PCR reads with MiXCR, one entry per CDR3 protein. The sample contains a few hundred thousand distinct CDR3 sequences, just over 20% of which appear only once. The material sequenced was PBMCs from the stem cell graft donor, taken from the stem cell graft. Source of these receptors: a human donor who donated a stem cell graft to a child with acute myeloid leukemia.

This chain uses TRBV28 with TRBJ1-1; unclear D gene. The germline CDR1 and CDR2 sequences are MDHEN and SYDVKM. The CDR3 contains 14 residues. Trimming left V 3 bases short and J 1 base short, with 9 bases between. The CDR3: CASSFGIWNTEAFF. The CDR3 DNA reads as TGTGCCAGCAGTTTTGGAATCTGGAACACTGAAGCTTTCTTT.

The V call is TRBV7-3, the J call TRBJ1-1; D might be TRBD1 (5 bases). V shed 4 bases and J shed 9 bases, with 18 bases lying between them. CDR1 is SGHTA, CDR2 FQGTGA, per germline. This CDR3 has 14 residues. The CDR3 here is CASSSSGPGKKAFF. The CDR3 bases are TGTGCCAGCAGCTCATCGGGGCCGGGAAAGAAAGCTTTCTTT.

This clonotype was observed a few times. J is TRBJ2-1 and V is TRBV10-3, with TRBD1 identical over 9 bases. CDR1 is ENHRY and CDR2 is SYGVKD in the germline V gene. After removal of 4 bases from V and 5 bases from J, the junction contained 15 bases not matched to a gene. CDR3 length equals 18 residues. Here the CDR3 DNA reads TGTGCCATCAGTGGGTACGGGACAGGGATTCGGGCGCACAATGAGCAGTTCTTC. Protein product: CAISGYGTGIRAHNEQFF.

The chain has TRBV5-1 and TRBJ2-5, with D possibly matching TRBD1 (6 bases). V lost 0 bases and J 5 bases, leaving 17 bases between the germline ends. Per the germline V gene, CDR1 is SGHRS and CDR2 is YFSETQ. This CDR3 contains 16 residues. The CDR3 is CASSLEQGPLYETQYF. The DNA for the CDR3 is TGCGCCAGCAGCTTGGAACAGGGCCCCCTATATGAGACCCAGTACTTC. The variable domain in full, with the rest retrieved from reference TRBV5-1 and TRBJ2-5, is KAGVTQTPRYLIKTRGQQVTLSCSPISGHRSVSWYQQTPGQGLQFLFEYFSETQRNKGNFPGRFSGRQFSNSRSEMNVSTLELGDSALYLCASSLEQGPLYETQYFGPGTRLLVL.

The V call is TRBV7-2, the J call TRBJ2-1; TRBD1 or TRBD2 may be the D gene (7 bases each). The V end was cut by 0 bases, the J end by 8 bases, with 14 bases between. The CDR3 has 15 residues. Germline CDR1 and CDR2: SGHTA and FQGNSA. The CDR3, as DNA: TGTGCCAGCAGCTTAGCGGGGCAGGGGGGGCATGAGCAGTTCTTC. Translation gives CASSLAGQGGHEQFF.

This clonotype has just a few counts. V is TRBV21-1 and J is TRBJ2-7. TRBV21-1 is termed a pseudogene. The CDR3 is made up of 12 amino acids. In nucleotides, the CDR3 is TGTGCCAGTTGTGGACGAATATACGAGCAGTACTTC. This translates into CASCGRIYEQYF.

Ten or more counts support this clonotype. The J gene is TRBJ2-5, the V gene TRBV5-1; no clear D gene. Trimming left V 0 bases short and J 2 bases short, with 5 bases between. Germline V CDR1 and CDR2: SGHRS, YFSETQ. CDR3 length equals 13 residues. The CDR3 loop reads CASSLEFQETQYF. In DNA, the CDR3 is TGCGCCAGCAGCTTGGAGTTTCAAGAGACCCAGTACTTC.

The rearrangement uses TRBV7-3 and TRBJ2-1, with D hard to call. Germline V lookup: CDR1 SGHTA, CDR2 FQGTGA. The CDR3 is made up of 12 amino acids. The V end was cut by 2 bases, the J end by 10 bases, with 9 bases between. For the CDR3, the DNA is TGTGCCAGCAGCTTATCTGTGGGAGAGCAGTTCTTC. This sequence encodes CASSLSVGEQFF.

The chain combines TRBV12-3 or TRBV12-4 with TRBJ1-3; D unresolved. Trimming left V 8 bases short and J 2 bases short, with 16 bases between. CDR3 length equals 15 residues. The CDR3 nucleotides read TGTGCCAGCTATAGAGACGTAGCGACTGGAAACACCATATATTTT. Translating it yields CASYRDVATGNTIYF.

The chain couples TRBV7-2 to TRBJ2-7; 11 bases line up with TRBD1. CDR1 is SGHTA and CDR2 is FQGNSA in the germline V gene. V was pared by 5 bases and J by 4 bases, with 10 bases of the junction left unmatched. The CDR3 loop spans 16 amino acids. The CDR3 spells CASSKGSGQGEYEQYF. CDR3 in DNA: TGTGCCAGCAGCAAAGGTTCGGGACAGGGGGAATACGAGCAGTACTTC.